This TCR beta chain was sequenced for a study of blood T cell repertoires in COVID-19. Per the authors' pipeline: The authors estimated nucleated cell counts from reference gene primer amplification. Libraries were prepared by immunoSEQ multiplex PCR; TCRdb keeps only in-frame clonotypes and omits some of them. V, J and clone size are those of that table, while D and trimming were read from the DNA. In the table there are some 200,000 clones, 85% to 90% of which are singletons. This CDR3 comprises 16 residues. CDR1 and CDR2 (germline): LGHNT, FRNRAP. V was trimmed by 5 bases and J by 4 bases, leaving 17 bases between them.

V gene TRBV12-5 combines with J gene TRBJ1-4; D gene ambiguous. The sample comprised peripheral blood. The source of this sequence is a man between 35 and 55 years old with active or convalescent COVID-19. CDR3 in DNA: TGTGCTAGTGGTAACCTCCCCGAGGCTTTTAATGAAAAACTGTTTTTT. Translated, it gives CASGNLPEAFNEKLFF.